One T cell receptor beta chain is described in this entry. The sample is drawn from a study of T cell responses to AZD1222 COVID-19 vaccine. The CDR3 is 15 amino acids. The germline CDR1 and CDR2 sequences are MDHEN and SYDVKM. V trimming: 5 bases; J trimming: 7 bases; junction bases outside the gene matches: 9. Clones were sequenced by immunoSEQ multiplex PCR, and TCRdb holds only the in-frame ones, with some missing. The sample includes 150,000 to 200,000 clones, around 87% seen only once; the top ten take 2.5% to 3%. The specimen was peripheral blood, collected on day 0 of MenACWY control vaccination. The V gene is TRBV28, the J gene TRBJ2-1; 9 bases align to TRBD1. The clonotype originates from an adult in good health. CDR3: CASSTTGQGWNEQFF. The DNA of the CDR3 is TGTGCCAGCAGTACCACCGGACAGGGGTGGAATGAGCAGTTCTTC.